The sequence of this T cell receptor (beta chain) was determined in a study of cytotoxic CD8 clonotypes in ibrutinib-treated CLL. Across the study: Included were some eleven relapsed/refractory and 15 treatment-naive patients, of whom roughly 17 were IGHV unmutated.

Study-level points and caveats: Relative to age-matched healthy donors, clonality at baseline was higher, and it tracked circulating CD8+ T-cell counts.

Assay: immunoSEQ multiplex PCR; the TCRdb copy retains only in-frame clones and omits some. The data show about 130,000 clones, with roughly 76% seen just once and around 4.9% held by the top ten. Trimming took off 7 bases at V and 3 bases at J, with 5 bases between the two ends. CDR3 length: 10 residues. The germline gives CDR1 SGHTS, CDR2 YDEGEE. Comments on this clone: Its antigen remains unknown.

Investigators sourced about 2 micrograms of genomic DNA from cryopreserved PBMCs for TCR beta libraries. The chain links TRBV5-8 to TRBJ2-7; no clear D. The clonotype was recovered from a human donor with chronic lymphocytic leukemia. Here the sequenced sample was PBMCs, taken after 24 months of ibrutinib treatment. CDR3 sequence (DNA): TGTGCCAGCGGACGCTACGAGCAGTACTTC. Its translation is CASGRYEQYF.